These 9 T cell receptor beta chains were sequenced from one sample in a study of human T cells and chemical hapten exposure. TCRdb processed the 5' RACE reads anew with MiXCR; each CDR3 protein has one entry. Of 65,000 to 95,000 distinct CDR3 sequences listed, 7.7% are singletons. Extraction yielded total RNA from whole blood (unfractionated). These receptors were collected from a male donor in good health.

There are a few counts of this clonotype. The chain uses TRBV29-1 and TRBJ1-1; perhaps TRBD1 as D (5 bases). Germline-derived CDR1 and CDR2 are SQVTM and ANQGSEA. V dropped 5 bases and J dropped 0 bases, with 10 bases sitting between them. There are 13 residues in the CDR3. CDR3 nucleotides: TGCAGCGTTTCGGGACGGATGAACACTGAAGCTTTCTTT. It specifies CSVSGRMNTEAFF.

The table lists this clonotype with a few counts. The chain recombines TRBV27 with TRBJ2-7; D ambiguous. Trimming cost V 6 bases and J 1 base, with 10 bases left between them. Germline values: CDR1 MNHEY, CDR2 SMNVEV (reference sequence). The CDR3 has 13 residues. CDR3 coding DNA: TGTGCCAGCAGCGGAGACAAGTCCTACGAGCAGTACTTC. It codes for CASSGDKSYEQYF.

The rearrangement joins TRBV3-1 to TRBJ2-7; 9 bases agree with TRBD1. The V gene end was trimmed by 4 bases and the J gene end by 4 bases; junction bases not matched to a gene: 8. There are 15 residues in the CDR3. Per germline, CDR1 LGHDT and CDR2 YNNKEL (reference sequence). CDR3 in DNA: TGTGCCAGCAGCCCCCGGGACAGGGTTAAGTACGAGCAGTACTTC. It specifies CASSPRDRVKYEQYF.

This clonotype was observed at least ten times. V usage is TRBV15 and J usage is TRBJ2-1, with D perhaps matching TRBD2 (5 bases). Trimming took 8 bases from V and 5 from J, leaving 16 bases between them. This CDR3 is built from 14 residues. CDR1 and CDR2 (germline): LNHNV, YYDKDF (reference sequence). The CDR3 DNA follows: TGTGCCACCTCCCCCCGAGGGCCCCACAATGAGCAGTTCTTC. Its protein product is CATSPRGPHNEQFF.

Only a few counts were recorded for this clonotype. The chain has TRBV19 and TRBJ1-5; no firm D call. Trimming removed 1 base from V and 2 bases from J, with 6 bases in between. The CDR3 loop spans 14 amino acids. CDR1 is LNHDA, CDR2 SQIVND, per germline (reference sequence). The CDR3, as DNA: TGTGCCAGTAGTATAGCGGGCCGCAATCAGCCCCAGCATTTT. It is translated as CASSIAGRNQPQHF.

Ten or more counts support this clonotype. The gene calls are TRBV12-3 or TRBV12-4 and TRBJ2-1; 14 bases fit TRBD2. This CDR3 is 15 amino acids long. The ends lost 6 bases at V and 9 bases at J; junction bases unmatched: 7. CDR3 sequence: CASRGTSGSVTEQFF. The DNA for the CDR3 is TGTGCCAGCAGGGGGACTAGCGGGAGTGTTACTGAGCAGTTCTTC.

This clonotype was found a few times. The V gene is TRBV11-3, the J gene TRBJ1-5; D is unclear. Germline V gene data show CDR1 as SGHNT and CDR2 as YENEEA. Trimming stripped 0 bases from V and 3 bases from J, with 12 bases between. The length of the CDR3 is 16 residues. CDR3 protein: CASSLDQAGLNQPQHF. As DNA, the CDR3 is TGTGCCAGCAGCTTAGATCAGGCCGGGCTCAATCAGCCCCAGCATTTT.

This clonotype was counted only a few times. This rearrangement joins TRBV6-2 or TRBV6-3 to TRBJ1-4; no clear D. The CDR3 totals 13 residues. CDR1 is MNHEY and CDR2 is SVGEGT in the germline V gene. V lost 3 bases, J lost 5 bases, and 7 bases lay in between. The CDR3 nucleotides read TGTGCCAGCAGTTATGGACTCAATGAAAAACTGTTTTTT. Its protein is CASSYGLNEKLFF.

This clonotype has a count of ten or more. The J gene is TRBJ2-3, the V gene TRBV5-4; 12 nucleotides align to TRBD2. The length of the CDR3 is 14 residues. V was pared by 7 bases and J by 0 bases, with 0 bases of the junction left unmatched. Germline V CDR1 and CDR2: SGHNT, YYREEE (reference sequence). CDR3 amino acids: CASLAGGSTDTQYF. The CDR3 region has the DNA TGTGCCAGCCTAGCGGGAGGGAGCACAGATACGCAGTATTTT.